A selection of T cell receptor beta chains follows, all from one sample in a study of blood T cells in healthy people across ages. TCRdb fed the 5' RACE reads into MiXCR, producing one record per CDR3 protein. The sample has about 730,000 distinct CDR3 sequences, approximately 39% seen once. Sequencing input: blood. The receptors here all came from a woman aged 55-70 years in good health. Both conserved end residues are part of each CDR3. A D gene is named only where the DNA matches it firmly. Expanded clones are given a class, and other clones once, few, many or no size at all.

>NA|TRBJ2-3|TRBV30|NA
CAWRQGPDTQYF
TGTGCCTGGAGGCAAGGACCAGATACGCAGTATTTT
>NA|TRBJ2-5|TRBV21-1|few
CASSKDPRDSYETQYF
TGTGCCAGCAGCAAGGACCCCCGGGACAGCTACGAGACCCAGTACTTC
>NA|TRBJ1-5|TRBV15|NA
CATSRGPAGGNQPQHF
TGTGCCACCAGCAGAGGACCGGCCGGGGGCAATCAGCCCCAGCATTTT
>TRBD1|TRBJ1-5|TRBV29-1|NA
CSVETGNSNQPQHF
TGCAGCGTTGAGACAGGGAATAGCAATCAGCCCCAGCATTTT
>NA|TRBJ2-1|TRBV9|few
CASSRDTNNEQFF
TGTGCCAGCAGCAGGGACACAAACAATGAGCAGTTCTTC
>TRBD2|TRBJ2-3|TRBV5-1|NA
CASSLELRVRTSGVVITDTQYF
TGCGCCAGCAGCTTGGAGTTGCGGGTCCGGACCAGCGGGGTAGTTATCACAGATACGCAGTATTTT
>NA|TRBJ1-6|TRBV20-1|NA
CSARGSKNTGHNSPLHF
TGCAGTGCTAGAGGATCTAAAAATACAGGGCATAATTCACCCCTCCACTTT
>NA|TRBJ2-7|TRBV6-2/TRBV6-3|few
CASMDPYEQYF
TGTGCCAGCATGGACCCCTACGAGCAGTACTTC
>NA|TRBJ2-7|TRBV3-1|NA
CASSQEGSNYEQYF
TGTGCCAGCAGCCAAGAAGGCAGCAACTACGAGCAGTACTTC
>NA|TRBJ1-3|TRBV12-3/TRBV12-4|once
CASSLKDVSSGNTIYF
TGTGCCAGCAGTTTAAAGGACGTAAGCTCTGGAAACACCATATATTTT
>TRBD1|TRBJ1-4|TRBV15|NA
CATSSSRTGTNEKLFF
TGTGCCACCAGCTCTTCCCGGACAGGAACTAATGAAAAACTGTTTTTT
>NA|TRBJ1-2|TRBV27|many
CASSLSSNYGYTF
TGTGCCAGCAGTTTATCAAGTAACTATGGCTACACCTTC
>NA|TRBJ2-1|TRBV7-2|NA
CASSFLRDNEQFF
TGTGCCAGCAGCTTTTTGCGGGACAATGAGCAGTTCTTC
>NA|TRBJ2-7|TRBV21-1|NA
CASSKKNRDSPYEQYF
TGTGCCAGCAGCAAGAAAAACCGGGACAGCCCCTACGAGCAGTACTTC
>NA|TRBJ2-3|TRBV9|NA
CASSVWGNTDTQYF
TGTGCCAGCAGCGTCTGGGGAAACACAGATACGCAGTATTTT
>NA|TRBJ2-2|TRBV7-3|NA
CASSSSNAGELFF
TGTGCCAGCAGCTCCTCGAACGCCGGGGAGCTGTTTTTT
>TRBD1|TRBJ2-1|TRBV5-1|many
CASKIQGARYNEQFF
TGCGCCAGCAAAATCCAGGGGGCAAGATACAATGAGCAGTTCTTC
>NA|TRBJ1-2|TRBV20-1|NA
CSARGPRAGGYTF
TGCAGTGCTAGAGGTCCGAGGGCGGGAGGCTACACCTTC
>TRBD2|TRBJ2-7|TRBV6-2/TRBV6-3|few
CASRRLAGGYEQYF
TGTGCCAGCAGGAGACTAGCGGGAGGCTACGAGCAGTACTTC
>NA|TRBJ2-7|TRBV4-3|many
CASSPQPDIIYEQYF
TGCGCCAGCAGCCCCCAGCCCGACATAATATACGAGCAGTACTTC
>NA|TRBJ1-2|TRBV7-2|NA
CASSFDPSYYGYTF
TGTGCCAGCAGCTTCGACCCCAGCTACTATGGCTACACCTTC
>NA|TRBJ2-2|TRBV4-3|NA
CASSQVGDTGELFF
TGCGCCAGCAGCCAAGTAGGGGACACCGGGGAGCTGTTTTTT
>TRBD2|TRBJ2-1|TRBV7-9|NA
CASSLRTSGGADYNEQFF
TGTGCCAGCAGCTTAAGGACTAGCGGGGGGGCCGACTACAATGAGCAGTTCTTC
>NA|TRBJ1-1|TRBV5-1|NA
CASSLEPVGSGMNTEAFF
TGCGCCAGCAGCTTGGAGCCAGTGGGGAGCGGGATGAACACTGAAGCTTTCTTT
>NA|TRBJ2-1|TRBV7-2|NA
CASSFLGTRNNEQFF
TGTGCCAGCAGCTTTCTCGGGACTCGGAACAATGAGCAGTTCTTC
>NA|TRBJ2-5|TRBV7-2|NA
CASSRGGGPETQYF
TGTGCCAGCAGCCGTGGGGGGGGGCCAGAGACCCAGTACTTC
>NA|TRBJ2-7|TRBV18|few
CASSPWRTNTYEQYF
TGTGCCAGCTCACCATGGAGGACCAATACCTACGAGCAGTACTTC
>NA|TRBJ2-7|TRBV4-3|NA
CASSQGSGRGYEQYF
TGCGCCAGCAGCCAAGGCTCGGGACGAGGTTACGAGCAGTACTTC
>NA|TRBJ2-7|TRBV5-1|many
CASSLSASRDTYEQYF
TGCGCCAGCAGCTTGAGTGCATCTCGGGACACCTACGAGCAGTACTTC
>TRBD2|TRBJ2-2|TRBV27|NA
CASSTYRGGLNTGELFF
TGTGCCAGCAGTACATATCGGGGGGGCCTTAATACCGGGGAGCTGTTTTTT
>NA|TRBJ2-5|TRBV7-2|NA
CASTESSPPETQYF
TGTGCCAGCACCGAATCTTCCCCCCCGGAGACCCAGTACTTC
>TRBD1|TRBJ2-5|TRBV7-2|few
CASSLRDRGEETQYF
TGTGCCAGCAGCCTCCGGGACAGGGGTGAAGAGACCCAGTACTTC
>TRBD2|TRBJ2-5|TRBV28|NA
CASSLAGGPVETQYF
TGTGCCAGCAGCCTAGCGGGGGGGCCGGTAGAGACCCAGTACTTC